A selection of T cell receptor beta chains follows, all from one sample in a study of shared clonotypes between healthy human individuals. TCRdb keeps only in-frame clones here, not all; method: immunoSEQ multiplex PCR. The table includes about 520,000 clones, roughly 95% detected once. The specimen sequenced was naive CD4+ T cells sorted from blood. All receptors derive from a woman aged 30 to 39 in good health. The CDR3 runs from the conserved cysteine through the conserved F or W. D genes are given only for firm matches. Clone size is given for some rows only: seen once, a few or many times, or a class if the clone is expanded.

size: once
D: .
V: TRBV28
J: TRBJ2-3
CDR3: CASHRHDTQYF
DNA: TGTGCCAGCCATCGGCACGATACGCAGTATTTT

size: .
D: TRBD2
V: TRBV2
J: TRBJ2-3
CDR3: CASSERGGNTDTQYF
DNA: TGTGCCAGCAGTGAACGGGGGGGAAACACAGATACGCAGTATTTT

size: .
D: TRBD1
V: TRBV5-1
J: TRBJ2-7
CDR3: CANSRLTGDYEQYF
DNA: TGCGCCAACAGCCGACTTACAGGGGACTACGAGCAGTACTTC

size: .
D: TRBD1
V: TRBV5-6
J: TRBJ1-1
CDR3: CASSRGTVEAFF
DNA: TGTGCCAGCAGCAGAGGGACAGTTGAAGCTTTCTTT

size: .
D: TRBD1
V: TRBV29-1
J: TRBJ2-7
CDR3: CSVEEERQGVSYEQYF
DNA: TGCAGCGTTGAAGAAGAAAGACAGGGGGTCTCCTACGAGCAGTACTTC

size: .
D: TRBD2
V: TRBV28
J: TRBJ2-7
CDR3: CASSLAGTSGSYEQYF
DNA: TGTGCCAGCAGTTTAGCGGGGACTAGCGGCTCCTACGAGCAGTACTTC

size: .
D: .
V: TRBV18
J: TRBJ1-5
CDR3: CASSPQVGQPQHF
DNA: TGTGCCAGCTCACCACAAGTTGGACAGCCCCAGCATTTT

size: once
D: TRBD1
V: TRBV30
J: TRBJ1-6
CDR3: CAWSVRGTGYNSPLHF
DNA: TGTGCCTGGAGTGTACGAGGGACAGGATATAATTCACCCCTCCACTTT

size: .
D: TRBD1
V: TRBV2
J: TRBJ2-1
CDR3: CASSQVGQGSQFF
DNA: TGTGCCAGCAGTCAGGTGGGACAGGGGAGCCAGTTCTTC

size: .
D: .
V: TRBV18
J: TRBJ2-3
CDR3: CASSPTQSDTQYF
DNA: TGTGCCAGCTCACCAACACAGTCAGATACGCAGTATTTT

size: .
D: .
V: TRBV28
J: TRBJ2-1
CDR3: CASRDGTPGGQFF
DNA: TGTGCCAGCAGGGACGGGACTCCAGGGGGGCAGTTCTTC

size: .
D: .
V: TRBV18
J: TRBJ2-7
CDR3: CASSPQGYGPYEQYF
DNA: TGTGCCAGCTCACCACAAGGGTACGGGCCCTACGAGCAGTACTTC

size: .
D: TRBD1
V: TRBV29-1
J: TRBJ2-7
CDR3: CSVASRDRGSYEQYF
DNA: TGCAGCGTCGCGTCGCGGGACAGGGGTTCCTACGAGCAGTACTTC

size: .
D: .
V: TRBV4-1
J: TRBJ1-2
CDR3: CASSQPKDRREYGYTF
DNA: TGCGCCAGCAGCCAGCCGAAAGACAGGAGAGAATATGGCTACACCTTC

size: .
D: TRBD1
V: TRBV5-8
J: TRBJ1-3
CDR3: CASSLYRGRDTIYF
DNA: TGTGCCAGCAGCTTGTACAGGGGGAGAGACACCATATATTTT

size: once
D: TRBD1
V: TRBV11-3
J: TRBJ2-7
CDR3: CASSLDRINRDSSYEQYF
DNA: TGTGCCAGCAGCTTAGATCGTATTAATCGGGACAGCTCCTACGAGCAGTACTTC

size: .
D: .
V: TRBV13
J: TRBJ2-5
CDR3: CASSLSPYQETQYF
DNA: TGTGCCAGCAGCTTAAGCCCATATCAAGAGACCCAGTACTTC

size: .
D: TRBD1
V: TRBV27
J: TRBJ1-5
CDR3: CASSPTGGFQPQHF
DNA: TGTGCCAGCAGCCCGACAGGGGGCTTTCAGCCCCAGCATTTT

size: .
D: .
V: TRBV28
J: TRBJ2-5
CDR3: CASSLVAETQYF
DNA: TGTGCCAGCAGTCTAGTGGCAGAGACCCAGTACTTC

size: .
D: TRBD1
V: TRBV5-1
J: TRBJ1-1
CDR3: CASSFRQGEAFF
DNA: TGCGCCAGCAGCTTCCGACAGGGCGAAGCTTTCTTT

size: .
D: TRBD2
V: TRBV19
J: TRBJ2-7
CDR3: CASSKAGTSGSYEQYF
DNA: TGTGCCAGTAGTAAAGCCGGGACTAGCGGCTCCTACGAGCAGTACTTC

size: .
D: .
V: TRBV5-4
J: TRBJ2-7
CDR3: CASSSATPSYEQYF
DNA: TGTGCCAGCAGCTCAGCAACACCTTCCTACGAGCAGTACTTC

size: once
D: .
V: TRBV21-1
J: TRBJ2-1
CDR3: CASSKRWDRSYNEQFF
DNA: TGTGCCAGCAGCAAAAGGTGGGACAGGTCCTACAATGAGCAGTTCTTC

size: .
D: TRBD2
V: TRBV18
J: TRBJ2-3
CDR3: CASSPRTSGSLTQYF
DNA: TGTGCCAGCTCCCCTAGGACTAGCGGGAGCTTGACGCAGTATTTT

size: .
D: TRBD2
V: TRBV7-9
J: TRBJ2-1
CDR3: CASSLDSGRAYEQFF
DNA: TGTGCCAGCAGCTTAGATAGCGGGAGGGCCTATGAGCAGTTCTTC

size: .
D: .
V: TRBV7-2
J: TRBJ1-1
CDR3: CASSSGFRTEAFF
DNA: TGTGCCAGCAGCTCAGGTTTTAGGACTGAAGCTTTCTTT

size: .
D: .
V: TRBV6-5
J: TRBJ1-5
CDR3: CASQGGVNQPQHF
DNA: TGTGCCAGCCAAGGGGGGGTCAATCAGCCCCAGCATTTT

size: .
D: TRBD1
V: TRBV27
J: TRBJ1-2
CDR3: CASSHLGTGGGAMNGYTF
DNA: TGTGCCAGCAGTCACCTAGGGACAGGGGGCGGCGCGATGAACGGCTACACCTTC

size: .
D: TRBD1
V: TRBV2
J: TRBJ1-4
CDR3: CASSRRQGANEKLFF
DNA: TGTGCCAGCAGCCGTAGACAGGGAGCTAATGAAAAACTGTTTTTT

size: .
D: .
V: TRBV7-8
J: TRBJ1-2
CDR3: CASSPAPTNYGYTF
DNA: TGTGCCAGCAGCCCCGCCCCGACTAACTATGGCTACACCTTC

size: .
D: .
V: TRBV10-3
J: TRBJ2-5
CDR3: CAIKSGVETQYF
DNA: TGTGCCATCAAATCAGGGGTCGAGACCCAGTACTTC

size: .
D: .
V: TRBV7-8
J: TRBJ2-5
CDR3: CASSLKGTGTGYYRQYF
DNA: TGTGCCAGCAGCTTAAAAGGTACCGGGACGGGGTATTACCGCCAGTACTTC

size: once
D: .
V: TRBV2
J: TRBJ1-5
CDR3: CASRGGDQPQHF
DNA: TGTGCCAGCCGGGGGGGAGATCAGCCCCAGCATTTT

size: .
D: .
V: TRBV27
J: TRBJ1-3
CDR3: CASSLRRFSGNTIYF
DNA: TGTGCCAGCAGTTTACGACGGTTCTCTGGAAACACCATATATTTT

size: .
D: .
V: TRBV5-4
J: TRBJ2-5
CDR3: CASSLGGGPIQETQYF
DNA: TGTGCCAGCAGCTTGGGGGGTGGCCCAATTCAAGAGACCCAGTACTTC

size: .
D: .
V: TRBV13
J: TRBJ1-1
CDR3: CASSLFTGSHTEAFF
DNA: TGTGCCAGCAGCTTATTTACGGGTAGTCACACTGAAGCTTTCTTT

size: .
D: .
V: TRBV6-5
J: TRBJ2-7
CDR3: CASLKRGSYEQYF
DNA: TGTGCCAGCCTAAAGAGGGGCTCCTACGAGCAGTACTTC

size: .
D: .
V: TRBV13
J: TRBJ2-3
CDR3: CASSLIHTQYF
DNA: TGTGCCAGCAGCTTAATTCATACGCAGTATTTT

size: .
D: .
V: TRBV5-1
J: TRBJ1-3
CDR3: CASSLDRTDTIYF
DNA: TGCGCCAGCAGCTTGGACAGGACGGACACCATATATTTT

size: .
D: .
V: TRBV28
J: TRBJ2-3
CDR3: CASSITGLRTDTQYF
DNA: TGTGCCAGCAGTATTACAGGACTACGCACAGATACGCAGTATTTT

size: .
D: .
V: TRBV4-2
J: TRBJ1-3
CDR3: CASSQNKGQKGNTIYF
DNA: TGTGCCAGCAGCCAAAACAAAGGACAGAAAGGAAACACCATATATTTT

size: .
D: .
V: TRBV18
J: TRBJ1-1
CDR3: CASSPAQMNTEAFF
DNA: TGTGCCAGCTCACCAGCCCAAATGAACACTGAAGCTTTCTTT

size: .
D: TRBD1
V: TRBV10-1
J: TRBJ2-3
CDR3: CASSPGQGAGDTQYF
DNA: TGCGCCAGCAGTCCGGGACAGGGGGCTGGGGATACGCAGTATTTT

size: .
D: TRBD1
V: TRBV4-1
J: TRBJ2-6
CDR3: CASSPGQVGANVLTF
DNA: TGCGCCAGCAGCCCCGGACAGGTTGGGGCCAACGTCCTGACTTTC

size: .
D: .
V: TRBV5-1
J: TRBJ2-2
CDR3: CASSLAEKVGTGELFF
DNA: TGCGCCAGCAGCTTGGCGGAGAAGGTGGGCACCGGGGAGCTGTTTTTT

size: .
D: TRBD1
V: TRBV7-8
J: TRBJ1-4
CDR3: CASSLSLVSGTGSFEKLFF
DNA: TGTGCCAGCAGCTTAAGCTTAGTCTCTGGGACAGGGTCTTTTGAAAAACTGTTTTTT

size: .
D: .
V: TRBV15
J: TRBJ1-5
CDR3: CATSRERQGKGNQPQHF
DNA: TGTGCCACCAGCAGAGAACGGCAGGGAAAGGGCAATCAGCCCCAGCATTTT

size: .
D: TRBD2
V: TRBV19
J: TRBJ2-2
CDR3: CASISGRFGGELFF
DNA: TGTGCCAGTATTAGCGGGAGATTCGGCGGGGAGCTGTTTTTT

size: .
D: TRBD1
V: TRBV18
J: TRBJ2-5
CDR3: CASSPTGVGTKTQYF
DNA: TGTGCCAGCTCACCCACAGGGGTTGGTACGAAGACCCAGTACTTC